The TCR beta chain under discussion was sequenced for a study of a mutant IDH1 vaccine in newly diagnosed glioma. About the study: Patients were started on vaccination 4-6 weeks after radiotherapy alone, or with temozolomide cycles. Treated patients were roughly 62% male, 37.5% female, mean age about 43 years.

Sequencing was performed with immunoSEQ multiplex PCR; in TCRdb, only in-frame clones are kept and a portion is missing. In the table there are 9,500 to 12,000 clones, around 86% of which are singletons. The time point: week 5, during vaccination. Doses comprised 300 ug of mutant IDH1 20-mer peptide each, plus topical imiquimod. Of note for this clone: Its antigen is still unknown.

V gave up 6 bases and J gave up 2 bases; unmatched junction bases: 1. The CDR3 totals 14 residues. Germline CDR1 reads LNHDA; CDR2 reads SQIVND (reference sequence). Whole-study findings and limits: Vaccine-induced immune responses occurred in approximately 93% of patients.

This sample comprised PBMCs, obtained from a glioma patient whose treatment included an IDH1 peptide vaccine. This chain joins TRBV19 and TRBJ2-3; 11 nucleotides agree with TRBD2. This TCR was sampled from a woman aged 40 to 50 with glioma. Some clones in this sample may be carry-over from other donors' samples. For the CDR3, the DNA is TGTGCCAGTAGGACTAGCGGGACCACAGATACGCAGTATTTT. Its translation: CASRTSGTTDTQYF.